These 20 T cell receptor beta chains came from one sample sequenced in a study of T cell repertoires in cytomegalovirus infection. One entry per CDR3 protein results from TCRdb running MiXCR on the reads. This sample carries about 200,000 distinct CDR3 sequences, 8.5% to 10% of them seen once, and the ten largest clones take about 4.6%. Sequences were obtained from PBMCs. The origin of the receptors is a human donor in good health (CMV status not recorded). Some clones in this sample may be carry-over from other donors' samples.

This clonotype was counted between two and nine times. The chain combines TRBV6-2 or TRBV6-3 with TRBJ2-6; possible D gene TRBD2, 5 bases. Germline V lookup: CDR1 MNHEY, CDR2 SVGEGT. CDR3 length equals 15 residues. Trimming shortened V by 4 bases and J by 5 bases, and 12 bases separated the two germline ends. CDR3 DNA: TGTGCCAGCAGTTTTGAGGGCGTCTGGGCCAACGTCCTGACTTTC. Translating it yields CASSFEGVWANVLTF.

This chain links TRBV11-3 with TRBJ2-1; D is perhaps TRBD2 (5 bases). CDR1 and CDR2 (germline): SGHNT, YENEEA. The ends were cut back, 2 bases at V and 5 bases at J, with 7 bases in the middle. This CDR3 is built from 13 residues. DNA of the CDR3: TGTGCCAGCAGCTTACAGACTAACAATGAGCAGTTCTTC. It specifies CASSLQTNNEQFF.

The chain has TRBV19 and TRBJ2-7; TRBD1 is a possible D gene (5 bases). V gave up 2 bases and J gave up 6 bases, with 11 bases separating them. This CDR3 spans 13 amino acids. Germline values: CDR1 LNHDA, CDR2 SQIVND (reference sequence). For the CDR3, the DNA is TGTGCCAGTAGTATAAACCCCAGGGCCGAGCAGTACTTC. Its protein product is CASSINPRAEQYF.

The rearrangement joins TRBV5-1 to TRBJ2-1; D remains ambiguous. The CDR3 covers 13 residues. Trimming pared 4 bases from V and 0 bases from J, leaving 5 bases between. The germline CDR1 and CDR2 sequences are SGHRS and YFSETQ. CDR3 sequence: CASSGPSYNEQFF. CDR3 coding DNA: TGCGCCAGCAGCGGTCCCTCCTACAATGAGCAGTTCTTC.

V gene TRBV13 combines with J gene TRBJ2-3, with D hard to call. Trimming stripped 8 bases from V and 6 bases from J, with 9 bases between. CDR1 is PRHDT and CDR2 is FYEKMQ in the germline V gene (reference sequence). The CDR3 consists of 11 residues. The CDR3: CASGSEDTQYF. The DNA of the CDR3 is TGTGCCAGCGGAAGCGAGGATACGCAGTATTTT.

This clonotype has ten or more counts. V usage is TRBV5-4 and J usage is TRBJ1-2, with D unclear. The CDR3 totals 11 residues. V shed 5 bases and J shed 4 bases, with 6 bases lying between them. Germline V CDR1 and CDR2: SGHNT, YYREEE (reference sequence). The CDR3 DNA reads TGTGCCAGCAGGGAAGGCTATGGCTACACCTTC. Translating gives CASREGYGYTF.

This clonotype was found many times. The rearrangement uses TRBV6-6 and TRBJ1-6, with D perhaps TRBD1 (5 bases). This CDR3 has 12 residues. The germline CDR1 and CDR2 sequences are MNHNY and SVGAGI (reference sequence). Trimming stripped 3 bases from V and 10 bases from J, with 7 bases between. The CDR3 region has the DNA TGTGCCAGCAGTTATCAGGGCTCACCCCTCCACTTT. This translates into CASSYQGSPLHF.

This clonotype was counted many times. The V gene is TRBV19, the J gene TRBJ2-7; TRBD1 matches at 7 bases. This CDR3 has 14 residues. The trim removed 6 bases at V and 0 bases at J, leaving 5 bases unmatched. Germline assignment: CDR1 LNHDA and CDR2 SQIVND (reference sequence). The chain's CDR3 is CASSKQGSSYEQYF. The CDR3, as DNA: TGTGCCAGTAGCAAACAGGGGAGCTCCTACGAGCAGTACTTC.

Many counts were recorded for this clonotype. The chain is built from TRBV12-5 and TRBJ2-2; D perhaps matches TRBD1 (6 bases). Per the germline V gene, CDR1 is LGHNT and CDR2 is FRNRAP. This CDR3 contains 16 residues. With 2 bases removed from V and 2 bases from J, the gap between germline ends came to 12 bases. The CDR3 DNA is TGTGCTAGTGGTTTGAAGGTCAGGGGAAACACCGGGGAGCTGTTTTTT. Protein product: CASGLKVRGNTGELFF.

This clonotype was found many times. The V and J genes are TRBV7-6 and TRBJ2-1, with D possibly called TRBD1 or TRBD2 (5 bases each). Germline loops: CDR1 SGHVS, CDR2 FNYEAQ. Trimming shortened V by 5 bases and J by 5 bases, and 22 bases separated the two germline ends. This CDR3 comprises 17 residues. Here the CDR3 reads CASSIAWGARGDNEQFF. CDR3 sequence (DNA): TGTGCCAGCAGCATCGCCTGGGGAGCGAGGGGAGACAATGAGCAGTTCTTC.

This clonotype was observed many times. This CDR3 reads CASSLRFAGATEAFF. The CDR3 bases are TGTGCCAGCAGCTTACGGTTTGCAGGGGCCACTGAAGCTTTCTTT. The chain carries TRBV7-2 and TRBJ1-1; a weak D match, TRBD1 (6 bases). The germline CDR1 and CDR2 sequences are SGHTA and FQGNSA. This CDR3 comprises 15 residues. The V gene lost 2 bases and the J gene lost 4 bases, with 14 bases spanning the gap.

This clonotype occurred many times. V gene TRBV7-2 combines with J gene TRBJ2-1; TRBD2 aligns across 7 bases. Germline V gene sequence: CDR1 SGHTA, CDR2 FQGNSA. The CDR3 extends over 15 amino acids. J gave up 6 bases and V 5 bases, and 10 bases lay outside the gene matches. The CDR3 reads CASSPGLVSGNEQFF. Written as DNA, the CDR3 is TGTGCCAGCAGCCCCGGACTAGTTAGTGGCAATGAGCAGTTCTTC.

The V and J genes are TRBV28 and TRBJ1-5; the D gene is possibly TRBD1 (5 bases). Germline V gives CDR1 MDHEN, CDR2 SYDVKM. This CDR3 spans 14 amino acids. V was shortened by 3 bases and J by 6 bases, with 12 bases between the two germline ends. Here the CDR3 reads CASSLGQGSQPQHF. CDR3 bases: TGTGCCAGCAGTTTGGGGCAGGGTAGTCAGCCCCAGCATTTT.

The genes are TRBV5-1 and TRBJ1-1; 9 nucleotides align to TRBD1. The CDR3 has 14 amino acids. The V and J ends lost 4 bases and 4 bases, in that order; junction bases with no gene match: 5. Germline V CDR1 and CDR2: SGHRS, YFSETQ. In DNA, the CDR3 is TGCGCCAGCAGCCCACGGGGACAGGGCACTGAAGCTTTCTTT. This encodes CASSPRGQGTEAFF.

The gene calls are TRBV29-1 and TRBJ1-5, with D unclear. The CDR3 has 13 residues. Germline-derived CDR1 and CDR2 are SQVTM and ANQGSEA. V was shortened by 2 bases and J by 6 bases, with 11 bases between the two germline ends. CDR3: CSVEKGVGQPQHF. DNA of the CDR3: TGCAGCGTTGAAAAGGGTGTAGGTCAGCCCCAGCATTTT.

This clonotype was picked up many times. The chain uses TRBV7-2 and TRBJ1-2, with a possible D match to TRBD1 (6 bases). The CDR3 runs 14 residues. Deletions cut 6 bases from V and 8 bases from J, with 19 bases between. Germline assignment: CDR1 SGHTA and CDR2 FQGNSA. CDR3 sequence reads: CASRIAGATQGYTF. The CDR3 region has the DNA TGTGCCAGCAGAATAGCAGGGGCTACCCAGGGCTACACCTTC.

The V call is TRBV20-1, the J call TRBJ1-2; D unclear. Germline CDR1 reads DFQATT; CDR2 reads SNEGSKA (reference sequence). CDR3 length equals 14 residues. V was trimmed by 6 bases and J by 0 bases, leaving 14 bases between them. The CDR3 nucleotides are TGCAGTGCGGGCAGCCTCCTAACTAACTATGGCTACACCTTC. Amino acids: CSAGSLLTNYGYTF.

This clonotype was picked up many times. The J gene is TRBJ1-2, the V gene TRBV6-5; 11 bases agree with TRBD1. The CDR3 loop spans 15 amino acids. Germline V gene data show CDR1 as MNHEY and CDR2 as SVGAGI. Trimming removed 7 bases from V and 6 bases from J; junction bases left unmatched: 10. CDR3 in amino acids: CASNTGQGGFDGYTF. The CDR3 DNA sequence: TGTGCCAGCAATACGGGACAGGGGGGATTCGATGGCTACACCTTC.

This clonotype was counted at least ten times. The chain recombines TRBV7-8 with TRBJ2-5; TRBD1 matches 7 bases. After removal of 5 bases from V and 1 base from J, the junction contained 4 bases not matched to a gene. The germline CDR1 and CDR2 sequences are SGHVS and FQNEAQ. This CDR3 has 14 amino acids. The DNA of the CDR3 is TGTGCCAGCAGCCCAGACAGGGTCCAAGAGACCCAGTACTTC. Residues: CASSPDRVQETQYF.

V is TRBV28 and J is TRBJ2-1; TRBD2 matches 7 bases. Germline CDR1 is MDHEN and CDR2 is SYDVKM. The CDR3 runs to 17 residues. V was pared by 5 bases and J by 2 bases, with 12 bases of the junction left unmatched. CDR3 sequence: CASSPKGLPYPYNEQFF. For the CDR3, the DNA is TGTGCCAGCAGTCCCAAGGGACTACCTTACCCCTACAATGAGCAGTTCTTC.